This paragraph covers one T cell receptor beta chain sequence. As yet, its antigen is unknown. The data belong to a study of cytomegalovirus exposure and HLA in healthy donors. General study results and limits: Rare sequences made up most TCRs, while some public TCRs were found in many donors. Fewer N-insertions than the approximately 700-donor mean were reportedly shown by an Asian-associated ancestry cluster in a later analysis. Segments of the TCR beta V type were, in most cases, productive about 87% or about 30% of the time in an earlier analysis.

Both 60 Vbeta primers and 13 Jbeta primers went into the PCR. Assay used: immunoSEQ multiplex PCR; TCRdb lists only in-frame clones, some missing. The table lists about 160,000 clones, 65% to 80% of them singletons, with roughly 2% in the top ten. Those who donated were healthy bone marrow donors. V lost 4 bases to trimming and J lost 11 bases; unmatched junction nucleotides: 4. The CDR3 length is 13 residues. CDR1 is KGHSH and CDR2 is LQKENI in the germline V gene. This chain joins TRBV18 and TRBJ1-6; 8 nucleotides line up with TRBD1. The sequencing input was PBMCs. The receptor was derived from a female donor in good health and CMV-seronegative. The CDR3 sequence: CASSLDRETPLHF. CDR3 bases: TGTGCCAGCTCACTGGACAGGGAAACACCCCTCCACTTT.